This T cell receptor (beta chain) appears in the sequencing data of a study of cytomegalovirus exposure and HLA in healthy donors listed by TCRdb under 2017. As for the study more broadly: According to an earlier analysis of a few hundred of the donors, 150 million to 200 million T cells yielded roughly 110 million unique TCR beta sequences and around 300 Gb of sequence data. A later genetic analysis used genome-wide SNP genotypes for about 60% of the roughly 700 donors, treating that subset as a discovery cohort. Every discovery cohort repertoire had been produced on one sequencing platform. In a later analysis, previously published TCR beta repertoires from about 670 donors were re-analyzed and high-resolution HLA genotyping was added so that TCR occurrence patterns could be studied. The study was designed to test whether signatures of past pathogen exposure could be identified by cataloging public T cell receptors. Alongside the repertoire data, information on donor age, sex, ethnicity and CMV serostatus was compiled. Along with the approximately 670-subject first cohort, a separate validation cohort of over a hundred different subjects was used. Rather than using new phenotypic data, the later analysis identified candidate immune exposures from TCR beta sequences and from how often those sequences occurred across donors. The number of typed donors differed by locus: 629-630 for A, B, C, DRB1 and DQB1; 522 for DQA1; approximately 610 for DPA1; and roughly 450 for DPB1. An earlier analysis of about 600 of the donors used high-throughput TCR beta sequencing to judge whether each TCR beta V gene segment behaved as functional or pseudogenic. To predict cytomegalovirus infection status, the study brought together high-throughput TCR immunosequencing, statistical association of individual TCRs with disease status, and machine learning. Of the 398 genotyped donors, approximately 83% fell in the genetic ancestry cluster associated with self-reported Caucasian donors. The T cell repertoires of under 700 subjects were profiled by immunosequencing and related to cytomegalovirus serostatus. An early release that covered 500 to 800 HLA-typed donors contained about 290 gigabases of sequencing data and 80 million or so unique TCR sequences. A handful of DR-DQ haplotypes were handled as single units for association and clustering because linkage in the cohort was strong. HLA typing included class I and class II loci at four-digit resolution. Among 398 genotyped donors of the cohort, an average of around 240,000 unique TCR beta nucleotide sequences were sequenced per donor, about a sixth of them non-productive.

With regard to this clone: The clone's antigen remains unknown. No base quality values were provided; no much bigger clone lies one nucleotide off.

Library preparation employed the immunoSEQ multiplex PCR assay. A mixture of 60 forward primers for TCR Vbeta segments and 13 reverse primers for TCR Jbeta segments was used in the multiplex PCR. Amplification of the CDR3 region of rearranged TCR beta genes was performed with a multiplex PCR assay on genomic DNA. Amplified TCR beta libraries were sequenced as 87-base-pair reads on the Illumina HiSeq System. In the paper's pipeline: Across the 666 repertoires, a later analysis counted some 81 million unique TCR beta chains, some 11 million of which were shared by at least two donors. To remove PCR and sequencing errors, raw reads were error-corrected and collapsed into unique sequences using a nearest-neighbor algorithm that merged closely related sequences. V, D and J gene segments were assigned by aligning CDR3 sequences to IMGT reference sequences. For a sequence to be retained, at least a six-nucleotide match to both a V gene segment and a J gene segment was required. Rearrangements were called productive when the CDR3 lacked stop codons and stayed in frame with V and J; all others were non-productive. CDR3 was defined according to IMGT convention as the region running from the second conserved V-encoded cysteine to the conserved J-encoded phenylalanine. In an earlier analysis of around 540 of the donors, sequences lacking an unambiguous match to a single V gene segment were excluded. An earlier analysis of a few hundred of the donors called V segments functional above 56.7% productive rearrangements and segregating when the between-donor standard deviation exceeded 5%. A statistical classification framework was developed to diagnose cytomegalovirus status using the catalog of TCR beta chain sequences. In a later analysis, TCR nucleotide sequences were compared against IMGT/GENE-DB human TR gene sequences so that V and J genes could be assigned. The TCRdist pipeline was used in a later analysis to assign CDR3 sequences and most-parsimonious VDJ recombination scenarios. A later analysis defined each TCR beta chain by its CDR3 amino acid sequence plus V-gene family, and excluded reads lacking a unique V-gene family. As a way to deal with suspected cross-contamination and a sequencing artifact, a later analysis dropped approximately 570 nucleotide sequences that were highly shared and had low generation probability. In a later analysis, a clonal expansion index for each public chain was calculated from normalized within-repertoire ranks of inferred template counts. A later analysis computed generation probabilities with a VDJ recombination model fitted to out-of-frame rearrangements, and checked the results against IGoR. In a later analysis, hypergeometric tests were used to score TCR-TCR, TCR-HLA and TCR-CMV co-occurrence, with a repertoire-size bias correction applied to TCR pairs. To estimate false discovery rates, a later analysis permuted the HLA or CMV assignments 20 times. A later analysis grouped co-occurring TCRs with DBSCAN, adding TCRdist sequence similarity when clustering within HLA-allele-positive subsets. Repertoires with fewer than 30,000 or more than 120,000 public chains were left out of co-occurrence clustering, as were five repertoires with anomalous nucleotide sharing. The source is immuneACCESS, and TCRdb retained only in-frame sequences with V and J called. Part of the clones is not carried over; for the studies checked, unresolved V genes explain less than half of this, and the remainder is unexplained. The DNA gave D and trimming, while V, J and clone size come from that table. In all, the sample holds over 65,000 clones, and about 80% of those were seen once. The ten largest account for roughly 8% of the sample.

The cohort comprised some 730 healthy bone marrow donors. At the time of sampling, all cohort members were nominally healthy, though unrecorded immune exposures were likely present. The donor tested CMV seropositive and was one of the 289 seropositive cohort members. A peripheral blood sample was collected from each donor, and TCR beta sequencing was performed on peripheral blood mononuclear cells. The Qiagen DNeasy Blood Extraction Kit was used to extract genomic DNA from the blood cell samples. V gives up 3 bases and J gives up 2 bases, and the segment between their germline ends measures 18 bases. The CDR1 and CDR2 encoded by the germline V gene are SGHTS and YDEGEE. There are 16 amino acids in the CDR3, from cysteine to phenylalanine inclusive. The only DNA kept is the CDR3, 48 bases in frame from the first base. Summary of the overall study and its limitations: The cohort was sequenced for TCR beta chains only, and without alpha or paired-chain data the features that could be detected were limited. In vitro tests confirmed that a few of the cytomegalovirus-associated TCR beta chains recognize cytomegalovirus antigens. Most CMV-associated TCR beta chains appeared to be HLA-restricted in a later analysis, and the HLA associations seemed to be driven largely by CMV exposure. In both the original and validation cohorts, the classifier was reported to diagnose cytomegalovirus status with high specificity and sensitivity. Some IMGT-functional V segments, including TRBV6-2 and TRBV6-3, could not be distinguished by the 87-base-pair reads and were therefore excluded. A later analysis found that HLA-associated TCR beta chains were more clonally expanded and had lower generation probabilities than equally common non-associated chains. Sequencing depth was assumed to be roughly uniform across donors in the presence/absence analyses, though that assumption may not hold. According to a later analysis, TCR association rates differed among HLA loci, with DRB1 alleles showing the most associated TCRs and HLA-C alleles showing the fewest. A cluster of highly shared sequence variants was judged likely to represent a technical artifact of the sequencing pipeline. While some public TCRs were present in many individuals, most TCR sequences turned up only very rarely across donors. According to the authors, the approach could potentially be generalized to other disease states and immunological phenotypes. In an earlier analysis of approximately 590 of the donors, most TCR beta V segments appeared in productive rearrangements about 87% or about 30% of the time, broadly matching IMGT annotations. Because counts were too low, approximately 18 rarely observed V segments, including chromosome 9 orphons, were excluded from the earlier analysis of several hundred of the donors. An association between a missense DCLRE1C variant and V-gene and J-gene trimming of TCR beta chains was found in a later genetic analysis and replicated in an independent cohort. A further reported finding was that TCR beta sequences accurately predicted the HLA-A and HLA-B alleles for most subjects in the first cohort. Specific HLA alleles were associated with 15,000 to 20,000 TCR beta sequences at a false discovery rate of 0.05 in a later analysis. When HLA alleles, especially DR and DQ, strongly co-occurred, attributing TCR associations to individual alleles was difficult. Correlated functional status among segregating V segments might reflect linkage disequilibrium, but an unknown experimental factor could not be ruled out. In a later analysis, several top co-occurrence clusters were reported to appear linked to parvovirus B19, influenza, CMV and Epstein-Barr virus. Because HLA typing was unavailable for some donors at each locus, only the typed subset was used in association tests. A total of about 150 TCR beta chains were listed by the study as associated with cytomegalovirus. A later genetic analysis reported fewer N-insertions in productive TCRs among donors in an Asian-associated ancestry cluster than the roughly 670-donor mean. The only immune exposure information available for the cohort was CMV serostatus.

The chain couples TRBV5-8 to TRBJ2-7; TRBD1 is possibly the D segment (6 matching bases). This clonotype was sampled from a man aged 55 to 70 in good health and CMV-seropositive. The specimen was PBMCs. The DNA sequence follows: TGTGCCAGCAGCTGGCCAGGGGCGAGGCGAACCTACGAGCAGTACTTC. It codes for CASSWPGARRTYEQYF.